These T cell receptor beta chains were read from a single sample in a study of T cell responses to AZD1222 COVID-19 vaccine. Profiling relied on immunoSEQ multiplex PCR, and the TCRdb table lists in-frame clones only, not all of them. The table lists some 150,000 clones, approximately 90% of them singletons. This material consisted of peripheral blood, taken on day 0 of AZD1222 vaccination. The origin of the receptors is an adult in good health. The CDR3 runs from the conserved cysteine through the conserved F or W. Fields, in order: CDR3 DNA, CDR3 protein, V gene, J gene, CDR3 length, D gene. A D gene is named only where the DNA matches it firmly.

CDR3nt: TGTGCCAGCACCCGTCTATGGTCGGGTTCGCAAGAGACCCAGTACTTC
CDR3aa: CASTRLWSGSQETQYF
v_gene: TRBV3-1/TRBV3-2
j_gene: TRBJ2-5
len: 16
d_gene: .

CDR3nt: TGCGCCAGCAGCGAGGACGGCCTCCCATATTTGGCCCTCCACTTT
CDR3aa: CASSEDGLPYLALHF
v_gene: TRBV5-1
j_gene: TRBJ1-6
len: 15
d_gene: .

CDR3nt: TGCGCCAGCAGCGTAGCGGGGGAGAGGAATGAGCAGTTCTTC
CDR3aa: CASSVAGERNEQFF
v_gene: TRBV10-1
j_gene: TRBJ2-1
len: 14
d_gene: TRBD2

CDR3nt: TGTGCCAGCAGCCAAGATGGGGATGGCTACACCTTC
CDR3aa: CASSQDGDGYTF
v_gene: TRBV14
j_gene: TRBJ1-2
len: 12
d_gene: .

CDR3nt: TGTGCCAGCACTTTCAGGGGGAATGAAAAACTGTTTTTT
CDR3aa: CASTFRGNEKLFF
v_gene: TRBV12-3/TRBV12-4
j_gene: TRBJ1-4
len: 13
d_gene: TRBD1

CDR3nt: TGTGCCAGCAGCTTTCCCCGGGCCAGGGGTAATTCACCCCTCCACTTT
CDR3aa: CASSFPRARGNSPLHF
v_gene: TRBV5-5
j_gene: TRBJ1-6
len: 16
d_gene: .

CDR3nt: TGTGCCAGCAGTGAAGCGAGGGCAGATACGCAGTATTTT
CDR3aa: CASSEARADTQYF
v_gene: TRBV6-1
j_gene: TRBJ2-3
len: 13
d_gene: .

CDR3nt: TGTGCCATCAGTGAAACAGGGCTGTCCTACGAGCAGTACTTC
CDR3aa: CAISETGLSYEQYF
v_gene: TRBV10-3
j_gene: TRBJ2-7
len: 14
d_gene: .

CDR3nt: TGTGCCAGCAGCCGACAGGGGTTGTACGAGCAGTACTTC
CDR3aa: CASSRQGLYEQYF
v_gene: TRBV7-2
j_gene: TRBJ2-7
len: 13
d_gene: TRBD1

CDR3nt: TGTGCCAGCAGCATAGGACTGGGGGAGACCCAGTACTTC
CDR3aa: CASSIGLGETQYF
v_gene: TRBV5-6
j_gene: TRBJ2-5
len: 13
d_gene: .